The TCR beta chain described here comes from a study of T-cell reconstitution after alpha-beta-depleted transplantation in children. TCRbeta library construction was performed incorporating unique molecular identifiers. Using its own MiXCR run on the PCR reads, TCRdb lists one record per CDR3 protein. The profile shows just over 950,000 distinct CDR3 sequences, less than 30% of them singletons. The CDR3 contains 15 residues. With 3 bases removed from V and 0 bases from J, the gap between germline ends came to 10 bases. The germline V gene encodes CDR1 SEHNR and CDR2 FQNEAQ (reference sequence). Sequencing was performed on PBMCs, mostly from graft donor cells, taken 360 days after TCRalphabeta/CD19-depleted stem cell transplant. The clonotype was recovered from a boy younger than two who had a stem cell transplant for SCID, so the T cells may come from the graft donor. V is TRBV7-9 and J is TRBJ2-3, with a weak D call TRBD1 (5 bases). CDR3 amino acids: CASSFMTASTDTQYF. In nucleotides, the CDR3 is TGTGCCAGCAGCTTCATGACAGCTAGCACAGATACGCAGTATTTT.